The sequence of this TCR beta chain was determined in a study of blood T cell repertoires in COVID-19. Germline V CDR1 and CDR2: SGHRS, YFSETQ. The CDR3 spans 14 residues. V lost 0 bases and J lost 2, with 9 bases in between. Data came from immunoSEQ multiplex PCR; TCRdb stores just in-frame clones and leaves some out. The data hold some 220,000 clones, with around 90% observed a single time. The source of this sequence is a woman younger than 45 who had recovered from COVID-19. Sequencing was done on a sample of PBMCs or T cells enriched from blood (not recorded which). The chain is built from TRBV5-1 and TRBJ2-7, with D possibly matching TRBD1 (5 bases). CDR3 nucleotide sequence: TGCGCCAGCAGCTTGGGGACACAGACCTACGAGCAGTACTTC. Its protein product is CASSLGTQTYEQYF.